What follows describes a single T cell receptor beta chain. Antigen specificity is unknown. The sample originates from a study of T cell clones after liver transplantation. On the study more broadly: Patients counted as tolerant after at least one year off all immunosuppression, enzymes not exceeding twice normal. Study-wide points: Donor-reactive sequences fell more than third party-reactive ones, suggesting partial deletion.

Thawed unstimulated PBMCs were FACS-sorted by CD3, CD4 and CD8 into two populations. Profiled with immunoSEQ multiplex PCR; TCRdb holds only in-frame clones, not every one. The table lists tens of thousands of clones, around four fifths of them singletons, with around 0.45% in the top ten. This clonotype was sampled from a human patient who received a liver transplant. Some T cells may possibly be graft donor cells. The specimen comprised CD4+ T cells from blood, sampled around 45 months after liver transplant.

The CDR3 nucleotides are TGTGCCAGCAGCTTCCATGAGCAGTTCTTC. Translation gives CASSFHEQFF. The chain is built from TRBV7-9 and TRBJ2-1; D not certain. Germline V gene data show CDR1 as SEHNR and CDR2 as FQNEAQ (reference sequence). V shed 3 bases and J shed 8 bases, with 2 bases lying between them. The CDR3 length is 10 residues. The full variable domain, with the rest looked up from reference TRBV7-9 and TRBJ2-1, is DTGVSQNPRHKITKRGQNVTFRCDPISEHNRLYWYRQTLGQGPEFLTYFQNEAQLEKSRLLSDRFSAERPKGSFSTLEIQRTEQGDSAMYLCASSFHEQFFGPGTRLTVL.